The next 25 T cell receptor beta chains were all read from a single sample in a study of blood T cell repertoires in COVID-19. Libraries were prepared by immunoSEQ multiplex PCR; TCRdb keeps only in-frame clonotypes and omits some of them. This sample has about 94,000 clones, with 70% to 90% found just once. The specimen was peripheral blood. Receptor source: a human donor with acute or convalescent COVID-19. The donor label of this sample is uncertain.

This clone was picked up a small number of times. J is TRBJ2-1 and V is TRBV9, with TRBD2 matching over 7 bases. The CDR3 is 16 residues long. Looked up from germline, CDR1 is SGDLS and CDR2 is YYNGEE. V lost 3 bases and J lost 4; bases outside the gene matches: 10. Here the CDR3 reads CASSEAARGSYNEQFF. Here the CDR3 DNA reads TGTGCCAGCAGCGAGGCAGCGCGGGGGTCATACAATGAGCAGTTCTTC.

This rearrangement joins TRBV20-1 to TRBJ2-5; a possible D gene is TRBD2 (6 bases). Per germline, CDR1 DFQATT and CDR2 SNEGSKA (reference sequence). With 3 bases removed from V and 1 base from J, the gap between germline ends came to 15 bases. The CDR3 sequence is 15 residues long. CDR3 protein: CSASRPGVGQETQYF. CDR3 coding DNA: TGCAGTGCTAGTCGGCCGGGGGTAGGCCAAGAGACCCAGTACTTC.

The chain recombines TRBV19 with TRBJ2-2; 14 nucleotides match TRBD2. The CDR3 extends over 18 amino acids. Germline loops: CDR1 LNHDA, CDR2 SQIVND (reference sequence). The J segment lost 7 bases and the V segment lost 2 bases, leaving 9 bases of the junction unmatched. The CDR3: CASSIPGLAGARGGELFF. CDR3 nucleotides: TGTGCCAGTAGTATACCGGGACTAGCGGGGGCTCGAGGCGGGGAGCTGTTTTTT.

The sample holds one count of this clone. The rearrangement uses TRBV4-3 and TRBJ1-1, with 8 bases matching TRBD1. The CDR3 is 14 amino acids. Germline values: CDR1 LGHNA, CDR2 YSLEER. V shed 2 bases, J shed 5 bases, and the junction held 4 bases outside the gene matches. The CDR3 DNA sequence: TGCGCCAGCAGCCAACAGGGGGCTTGGACTGAAGCTTTCTTT. Protein: CASSQQGAWTEAFF.

The chain couples TRBV9 to TRBJ1-1; TRBD1 might be the D (6 bases). The V and J ends lost 4 bases and 0 bases respectively, with 10 bases between them. The CDR3 has 14 residues. Germline lookup yields CDR1 SGDLS and CDR2 YYNGEE. The CDR3 loop is CASSLGTLNTEAFF. In DNA, the CDR3 is TGTGCCAGCAGCCTTGGGACACTGAACACTGAAGCTTTCTTT.

The V call is TRBV30, the J call TRBJ1-3; tentatively, D is TRBD1 (5 bases). The CDR3 runs 16 residues. In germline, CDR1 is GTSNPN, CDR2 SVGIG (reference sequence). V was shortened by 0 bases and J by 2 bases, with 14 bases between the two germline ends. For the CDR3, the DNA is TGTGCCTGGAGTGTACTTCGGGGGAATCCTGGAAACACCATATATTTT. It is translated as CAWSVLRGNPGNTIYF.

V and J are TRBV5-1 and TRBJ1-1, with TRBD1 matching 10 bases. This CDR3 has 15 residues. V shed 0 bases and J 5 bases; nucleotides not matched to a gene: 4. Germline lookup yields CDR1 SGHRS and CDR2 YFSETQ. CDR3 protein: CASSLVGQGGTEAFF. DNA for the CDR3: TGCGCCAGCAGCTTGGTAGGACAGGGGGGGACTGAAGCTTTCTTT.

The chain joins TRBV28 to TRBJ1-1; D unclear. V was clipped by 8 bases and J by 5 bases, with 12 bases between them. Germline V lookup: CDR1 MDHEN, CDR2 SYDVKM. CDR3 length: 12 amino acids. For the CDR3, the DNA is TGTGCCAGCTCCCAGAGGGAGACTGAAGCTTTCTTT. Its translation: CASSQRETEAFF.

The V call is TRBV9, the J call TRBJ1-1; tentative D call: TRBD1 (5 bases). V was shortened by 0 bases and J by 5 bases, with 8 bases between the two germline ends. Looked up from germline, CDR1 is SGDLS and CDR2 is YYNGEE. The CDR3 consists of 13 residues. CDR3: CASSVAGTTEAFF. DNA of the CDR3: TGTGCCAGCAGCGTAGCGGGGACTACTGAAGCTTTCTTT.

The table lists this clone with a count of one. V usage is TRBV5-6 and J usage is TRBJ1-1; no reliable D call. CDR3 size: 16 residues. Trimming cost V 5 bases and J 5 bases, with 22 bases left between them. Germline values: CDR1 SGHDT, CDR2 YYEEEE. The CDR3 DNA follows: TGTGCCAGCAGTCTTGTGTTGGGTTTACCCGGGACTGAAGCTTTCTTT. It encodes CASSLVLGLPGTEAFF. The whole variable domain, remainder taken from reference TRBV5-6 and TRBJ1-1, is DAGVTQSPTHLIKTRGQQVTLRCSPKSGHDTVSWYQQALGQGPQFIFQYYEEEERQRGNFPDRFSGHQFPNYSSELNVNALLLGDSALYLCASSLVLGLPGTEAFFGQGTRLTVV.

This chain links TRBV6-6 with TRBJ2-5; 7 nucleotides line up with TRBD1. The CDR3 contains 14 residues. Germline assignment: CDR1 MNHNY and CDR2 SVGAGI (reference sequence). Trimming took 5 bases from V and 4 from J; bases not matched to a gene: 7. As DNA, the CDR3 is TGTGCCAGCAGTGCCCGACAGGGCACAGAGACCCAGTACTTC. Protein sequence: CASSARQGTETQYF.

The rearrangement uses TRBV28 and TRBJ1-2, with a possible D match to TRBD1 (6 bases). Germline V gene sequence: CDR1 MDHEN, CDR2 SYDVKM. V lost 5 bases and J lost 4, with 8 bases in between. This CDR3 region has 12 residues. The CDR3 bases are TGTGCCAGCAGTGGGGGGGCCTATGGCTACACCTTC. This encodes CASSGGAYGYTF.

The rearrangement uses TRBV18 and TRBJ2-3, with 8 bases identical to TRBD1. The CDR3 consists of 13 residues. Per the germline V gene, CDR1 is KGHSH and CDR2 is LQKENI. With V trimmed by 4 bases and J by 7 bases, 4 bases remained unmatched. The CDR3 sequence is CASSRQGAYTQYF. The DNA for the CDR3 is TGTGCCAGCTCACGGCAGGGGGCATATACGCAGTATTTT. Complete variable domain (other parts from reference TRBV18 and TRBJ2-3): NAGVMQNPRHLVRRRGQEARLRCSPMKGHSHVYWYRQLPEEGLKFMVYLQKENIIDESGMPKERFSAEFPKEGPSILRIQQVVRGDSAAYFCASSRQGAYTQYFGPGTRLTVL.

This clone was picked up one time. This sequence joins TRBV3-1 (or the pseudogene TRBV3-2) and TRBJ2-7, with D perhaps TRBD1 (5 bases). Trimming took off 2 bases at V and 3 bases at J, with 14 bases between the two ends. Germline values: CDR1 LGHDT, CDR2 YNNKEL (reference sequence). This CDR3 is built from 15 residues. As DNA, the CDR3 is TGTGCCAGCAGCCAACAGGGCCAGGGTAACTACGAGCAGTACTTC. Protein: CASSQQGQGNYEQYF.

The V gene is TRBV10-2, the J gene TRBJ2-1; unclear D gene. Germline V gene data show CDR1 as WSHSY and CDR2 as SAAADI. V was pared by 0 bases and J by 0 bases, with 6 bases between. The CDR3 runs 15 residues. The CDR3 loop is CASSESSFSYNEQFF. CDR3 DNA sequence: TGCGCCAGCAGTGAGTCCTCTTTCTCCTACAATGAGCAGTTCTTC.

CDR3 region: CASRGGGNTEAFF. Here the CDR3 DNA reads TGTGCCAGCAGGGGGGGAGGAAACACTGAAGCTTTCTTT. The chain links TRBV7-9 to TRBJ1-1; TRBD1 is a possible D gene (5 bases). Trimming took 6 bases from V and 2 from J, leaving 10 bases between them. Germline V gives CDR1 SEHNR, CDR2 FQNEAQ (reference sequence). This CDR3 is built from 13 residues.

V is TRBV7-2 and J is TRBJ1-5, with D perhaps TRBD1 (6 bases). V lost 4 bases, J lost 0 bases, and 7 bases lay in between. The CDR3 totals 14 residues. Looked up from germline, CDR1 is SGHTA and CDR2 is FQGNSA. The CDR3 sequence: CASSSDSSNQPQHF. In DNA form, the CDR3 reads TGTGCCAGCAGCTCGGACAGTAGCAATCAGCCCCAGCATTTT.

The genes are TRBV6-2 or TRBV6-3 and TRBJ1-5; 7 bases agree with TRBD1. The germline gives CDR1 MNHEY, CDR2 SVGEGT. CDR3 length equals 15 residues. V shed 2 bases, J shed 3 bases, and the junction held 4 bases outside the gene matches. CDR3 loop: CASSYEGAPNQPQHF. CDR3 nucleotide sequence: TGTGCCAGCAGTTACGAGGGGGCCCCCAATCAGCCCCAGCATTTT.

V and J are TRBV27 and TRBJ2-1; 8 nucleotides line up with TRBD2. The germline V gene has CDR1 MNHEY and CDR2 SMNVEV (reference sequence). The CDR3 spans 14 residues. V lost 6 bases, J lost 3 bases, and 4 bases stayed unmatched. Here the CDR3 DNA reads TGTGCCAGCAGCGTAGCGGGGCTCTACAATGAGCAGTTCTTC. It is translated as CASSVAGLYNEQFF.

The chain is built from TRBV7-8 and TRBJ2-2, with D tentatively TRBD2 (5 bases). Germline V gene data show CDR1 as SGHVS and CDR2 as FQNEAQ. Trimming took off 5 bases at V and 7 bases at J, with 20 bases between the two ends. The CDR3 covers 16 residues. CDR3 amino acids: CASSRGVAGEHGELFF. The CDR3 DNA sequence: TGTGCCAGCAGCCGAGGCGTGGCGGGCGAACACGGGGAGCTGTTTTTT.

V is TRBV4-2 and J is TRBJ1-2, with no clear D. CDR3 length equals 12 residues. CDR1 and CDR2 (germline): LGHNA, YNFKEQ. V lost 1 base and J 14 bases, leaving 14 bases between the germline ends. CDR3 sequence: CASSQAETSGTF. The CDR3 DNA reads as TGTGCCAGCAGCCAAGCGGAGACCTCGGGGACCTTC.

This clone was counted once. The chain couples TRBV9 to TRBJ1-4; D possibly corresponds to TRBD1 (5 bases). Trimming took 0 bases from V and 8 from J, leaving 23 bases between them. This CDR3 has 18 amino acids. Germline CDR1 SGDLS, CDR2 YYNGEE. CDR3 residues: CASSVAGGASLGPEKLFF. In DNA form, the CDR3 reads TGTGCCAGCAGCGTAGCGGGGGGTGCGAGCCTAGGACCCGAAAAACTGTTTTTT.

This clone showed up just once. The gene calls are TRBV28 and TRBJ1-5; D is undetermined. V lost 2 bases, J lost 2 bases, and 7 bases lay in between. The CDR3 covers 14 residues. The germline CDR1 and CDR2 sequences are MDHEN and SYDVKM. In nucleotides, the CDR3 is TGTGCCAGCAGTTTAGTGTCAGGCAATCAGCCCCAGCATTTT. It specifies CASSLVSGNQPQHF. Variable domain in full (rest from reference TRBV28 and TRBJ1-5): DVKVTQSSRYLVKRTGEKVFLECVQDMDHENMFWYRQDPGLGLRLIYFSYDVKMKEKGDIPEGYSVSREKKERFSLILESASTNQTSMYLCASSLVSGNQPQHFGDGTRLSIL.

The chain carries TRBV6-5 and TRBJ2-1, with D perhaps TRBD1 (7 bases). Germline-derived CDR1 and CDR2 are MNHEY and SVGAGI. The CDR3 is 12 residues long. The V end lost 6 bases, the J end lost 13 bases, and 16 bases lay between the germline ends. CDR3 protein: CASSYAGGRQFF. CDR3 bases: TGTGCCAGCAGCTACGCAGGGGGGCGTCAGTTCTTC.

The chain links TRBV5-6 to TRBJ2-7; D not resolved. Germline CDR1 is SGHDT and CDR2 is YYEEEE. This CDR3 has 12 residues. The V and J ends lost 1 base and 2 bases respectively, with 4 bases between them. This CDR3 is CASSLNTYEQYF. Here the CDR3 DNA reads TGTGCCAGCAGCTTGAACACCTACGAGCAGTACTTC.